The 10 T cell receptor beta chains below were found in one sample sequenced in a study of human T cells and chemical hapten exposure. One entry per CDR3 protein, called by TCRdb with MiXCR from the RACE reads. This sample carries roughly 380,000 distinct CDR3 sequences, approximately 5.1% of them seen once, and the ten largest clones take just over 2.5%. The time point denotes: pre-sensitization, week 0. Treatment here: therapeutic diphenylcyclopropenone sensitization with weekly scalp DPC. The sample consisted of whole blood, taken in connection with sensitization to the hapten diphenylcyclopropenone (DPC). These receptors were taken from a woman between 45 and 65 years old with alopecia areata. Some clones in this sample may be carry-over from other donors' samples.

This clonotype was picked up many times. The CDR3 sequence: CASSSVSGAGYNEQFF. DNA for the CDR3: TGTGCCAGCAGCAGTGTCTCAGGGGCGGGGTACAATGAGCAGTTCTTC. The chain links TRBV11-3 to TRBJ2-1; D assignment may be TRBD1 or TRBD2 (6 bases each). Per the germline V gene, CDR1 is SGHNT and CDR2 is YENEEA. Trimming removed 5 bases from V and 4 bases from J, with 18 bases in between. The CDR3 spans 16 residues.

This chain uses TRBV19 with TRBJ1-6; D ambiguous. This CDR3 spans 16 amino acids. Germline CDR1 reads LNHDA; CDR2 reads SQIVND (reference sequence). Trimming removed 4 bases from V and 2 bases from J, with 12 bases in between. The DNA of the CDR3 is TGTGCCAGTAGTAAGGAGAGCGGGACCTATAATTCACCCCTCCACTTT. It specifies CASSKESGTYNSPLHF.

In this sample, this clonotype turned up many times. The chain has TRBV20-1 and TRBJ2-7; possibly TRBD1 for D (5 bases). The CDR3 covers 15 residues. Trimming pared 6 bases from V and 4 bases from J, leaving 22 bases between. Germline V gene data show CDR1 as DFQATT and CDR2 as SNEGSKA (reference sequence). The chain's CDR3 is CSAIPREGAGYEQYF. The CDR3 DNA reads TGCAGTGCCATCCCCAGGGAAGGGGCCGGATACGAGCAGTACTTC.

This clonotype has more than one count but fewer than ten. This sequence joins TRBV10-3 and TRBJ2-1; D unresolved. V lost 2 bases, J lost 10 bases, and 9 bases lay in between. CDR1 is ENHRY and CDR2 is SYGVKD in the germline V gene. The CDR3 runs to 12 residues. The CDR3 nucleotides are TGTGCCATCAGTGAGACCCTGTGGGAGCAGTTCTTC. This encodes CAISETLWEQFF.

This clonotype has more than one count but fewer than ten. This chain links TRBV7-2 with TRBJ1-1, with D uncertain. This CDR3 spans 15 amino acids. Trimming shortened V by 3 bases and J by 5 bases, and 16 bases separated the two germline ends. Germline assignment: CDR1 SGHTA and CDR2 FQGNSA. In DNA, the CDR3 is TGTGCCAGCAGCTTCACTCGCTATGGGGAAACTGAAGCTTTCTTT. Protein product: CASSFTRYGETEAFF.

The sample holds a few counts of this clonotype. The rearrangement links TRBV9 to TRBJ2-3; 8 nucleotides line up with TRBD2. The ends lost 0 bases at V and 4 bases at J; junction bases unmatched: 7. CDR1 and CDR2 from the germline V gene are SGDLS and YYNGEE. The length of the CDR3 is 16 residues. CDR3 region: CASSVEVAGPADTQYF. The CDR3 coding sequence is TGTGCCAGCAGCGTAGAGGTAGCGGGGCCTGCAGATACGCAGTATTTT.

This clonotype was counted ten times or more. The chain joins TRBV5-5 to TRBJ1-2; unclear D gene. CDR3 size: 8 residues. The ends were cut back, 9 bases at V and 12 bases at J, with 9 bases in the middle. The germline V gene encodes CDR1 SGHKS and CDR2 YYEKEE (reference sequence). CDR3 protein: CATSRNTF. The CDR3 DNA is TGTGCCACCTCGCGGAACACCTTC.

This chain connects TRBV6-5 to TRBJ1-3; 9 bases map to TRBD1. The CDR3 loop spans 16 amino acids. V was clipped by 6 bases and J by 0 bases; unmatched bases: 6. Germline V gene data show CDR1 as MNHEY and CDR2 as SVGAGI. The DNA for the CDR3 is TGTGCCAGCAGGGAGACAGGGGGTCACTCTGGAAACACCATATATTTT. Translating it yields CASRETGGHSGNTIYF.

This clonotype was picked up many times. The chain is built from TRBV15 and TRBJ1-1; maybe TRBD1 (5 bases). Trimming cost V 1 base and J 3 bases, with 12 bases left between them. There are 15 residues in the CDR3. CDR1 and CDR2 from the germline V gene are LNHNV and YYDKDF (reference sequence). The CDR3 here is CATSRVGGGYTEAFF. The CDR3 region has the DNA TGTGCCACCAGCAGAGTTGGGGGAGGATACACTGAAGCTTTCTTT.

This clonotype was detected many times. The chain combines TRBV6-5 with TRBJ2-7; the D gene is possibly TRBD1 (5 bases). The CDR3 covers 13 residues. The ends were cut back, 2 bases at V and 3 bases at J, with 8 bases in the middle. Germline CDR1 and CDR2: MNHEY and SVGAGI. CDR3 sequence reads: CASSYARGYEQYF. Here the CDR3 DNA reads TGTGCCAGCAGTTACGCTAGGGGCTACGAGCAGTACTTC.